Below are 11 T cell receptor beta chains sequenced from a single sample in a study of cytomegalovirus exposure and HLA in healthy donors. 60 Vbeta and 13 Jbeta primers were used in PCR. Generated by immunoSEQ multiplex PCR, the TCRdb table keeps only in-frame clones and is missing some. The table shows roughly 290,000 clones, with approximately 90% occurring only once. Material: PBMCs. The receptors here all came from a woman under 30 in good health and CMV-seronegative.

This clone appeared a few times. DNA for the CDR3: TGTGCCAGCAGCACCGGGACAGGGGTGTTGCCTAATGAAAAACTGTTTTTT. The encoded protein is CASSTGTGVLPNEKLFF. This chain links TRBV7-8 with TRBJ1-4; TRBD1 matches 10 bases. J gave up 3 bases and V 5 bases, and 9 bases lay outside the gene matches. The length of the CDR3 is 17 residues. Germline-derived CDR1 and CDR2 are SGHVS and FQNEAQ.

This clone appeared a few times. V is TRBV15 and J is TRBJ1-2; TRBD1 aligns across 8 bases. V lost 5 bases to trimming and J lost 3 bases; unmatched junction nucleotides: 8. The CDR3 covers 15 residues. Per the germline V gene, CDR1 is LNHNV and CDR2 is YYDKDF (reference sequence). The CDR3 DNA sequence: TGTGCCACCAGCCCACGGACAGGGACAGACTATGGCTACACCTTC. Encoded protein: CATSPRTGTDYGYTF.

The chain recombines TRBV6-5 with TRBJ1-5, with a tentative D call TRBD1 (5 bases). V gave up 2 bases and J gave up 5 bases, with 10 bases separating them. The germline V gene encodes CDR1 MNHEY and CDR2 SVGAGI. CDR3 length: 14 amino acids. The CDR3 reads CASSYDRGYQPQHF. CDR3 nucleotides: TGTGCCAGCAGTTACGATCGGGGGTATCAGCCCCAGCATTTT.

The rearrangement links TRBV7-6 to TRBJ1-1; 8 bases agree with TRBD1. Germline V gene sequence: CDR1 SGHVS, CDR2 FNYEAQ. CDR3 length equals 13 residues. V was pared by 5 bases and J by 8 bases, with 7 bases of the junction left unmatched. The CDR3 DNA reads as TGTGCCAGCAGCCCTGGACAGGGCCTCGAAGCTTTCTTT. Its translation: CASSPGQGLEAFF. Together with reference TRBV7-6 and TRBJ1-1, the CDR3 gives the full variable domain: GAGVSQSPRYKVTKRGQDVALRCDPISGHVSLYWYRQALGQGPEFLTYFNYEAQQDKSGLPNDRFSAERPEGSISTLTIQRTEQRDSAMYRCASSPGQGLEAFFGQGTRLTVV.

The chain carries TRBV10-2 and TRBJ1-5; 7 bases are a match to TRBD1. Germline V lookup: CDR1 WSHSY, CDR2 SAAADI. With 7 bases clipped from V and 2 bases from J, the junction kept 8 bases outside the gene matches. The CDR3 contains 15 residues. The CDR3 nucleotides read TGCGCCAGCACCCCGACAGGGCCGGGCAATCAGCCCCAGCATTTT. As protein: CASTPTGPGNQPQHF.

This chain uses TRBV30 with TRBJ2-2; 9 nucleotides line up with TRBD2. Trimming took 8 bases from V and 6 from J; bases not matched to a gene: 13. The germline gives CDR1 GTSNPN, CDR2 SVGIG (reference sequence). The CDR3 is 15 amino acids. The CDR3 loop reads CAGGGGALYAGELFF. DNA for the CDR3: TGTGCCGGCGGCGGGGGGGCCCTATACGCCGGGGAGCTGTTTTTT.

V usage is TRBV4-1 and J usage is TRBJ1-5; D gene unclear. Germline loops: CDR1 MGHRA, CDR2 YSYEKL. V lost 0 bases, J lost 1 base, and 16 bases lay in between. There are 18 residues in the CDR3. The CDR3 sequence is CASSQEEGSPPSNQPQHF. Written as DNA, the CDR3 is TGCGCCAGCAGCCAAGAAGAGGGTTCACCGCCCAGCAATCAGCCCCAGCATTTT.

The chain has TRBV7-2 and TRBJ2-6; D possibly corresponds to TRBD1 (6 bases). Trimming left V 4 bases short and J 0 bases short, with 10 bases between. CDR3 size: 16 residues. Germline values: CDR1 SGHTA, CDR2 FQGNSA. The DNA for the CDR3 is TGTGCCAGCAGCTCACAGGGAAGCTCTGGGGCCAACGTCCTGACTTTC. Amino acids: CASSSQGSSGANVLTF.

Here the CDR3 reads CATSRDHGVENYGYTF. CDR3 DNA: TGTGCCACCAGCAGAGATCATGGAGTAGAGAACTATGGCTACACCTTC. This rearrangement joins TRBV15 to TRBJ1-2, with unresolved D. Trimming left V 0 bases short and J 2 bases short, with 13 bases between. Germline CDR1 reads LNHNV; CDR2 reads YYDKDF (reference sequence). CDR3 length equals 16 residues. Looking up the rest from reference TRBV15 and TRBJ1-2 gives the full variable domain: DAMVIQNPRYQVTQFGKPVTLSCSQTLNHNVMYWYQQKSSQAPKLLFHYYDKDFNNEADTPDNFQSRRPNTSFCFLDIRSPGLGDTAMYLCATSRDHGVENYGYTFGSGTRLTVV.

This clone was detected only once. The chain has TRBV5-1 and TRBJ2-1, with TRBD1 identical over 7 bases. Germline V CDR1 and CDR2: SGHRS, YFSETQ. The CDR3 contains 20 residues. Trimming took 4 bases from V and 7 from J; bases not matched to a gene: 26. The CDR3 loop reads CASSQASTTGNVKARNEQFF. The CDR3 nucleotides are TGCGCCAGCAGCCAGGCCTCGACGACAGGGAACGTAAAAGCAAGGAATGAGCAGTTCTTC.

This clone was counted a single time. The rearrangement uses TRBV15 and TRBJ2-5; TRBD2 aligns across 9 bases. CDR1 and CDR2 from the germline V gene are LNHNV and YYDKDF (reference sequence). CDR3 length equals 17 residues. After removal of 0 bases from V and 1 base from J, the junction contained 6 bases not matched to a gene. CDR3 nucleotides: TGTGCCACCAGCAGAGATCTCAGCGGGGGGCTCCAAGAGACCCAGTACTTC. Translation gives CATSRDLSGGLQETQYF.